This T cell receptor beta chain was retrieved from a study of blood T cell repertoires in COVID-19. From germline, CDR1 is SEHNR and CDR2 FQNEAQ (reference sequence). CDR3 length equals 14 residues. Trimming shortened V by 5 bases and J by 1 base, and 12 bases separated the two germline ends. Sequencing was performed with immunoSEQ multiplex PCR; in TCRdb, only in-frame clones are kept and a portion is missing. The data show approximately 170,000 clones, approximately 90% seen once. This chain links TRBV7-9 with TRBJ2-7; D remains unclear. The origin of this receptor is a man aged 30 to 39 with acute or convalescent COVID-19. Sequenced sample: peripheral blood. The CDR3 DNA is TGTGCCAGCAGCCTACTCACCGGTTCCTACGAGCAGTACTTC. This translates into CASSLLTGSYEQYF.